This entry concerns a single T cell receptor (beta chain). Its specificity is unknown. The data were obtained in a study of T cell repertoires in cytomegalovirus infection. Study context: CMV epitopes, recently identified HLA-C-restricted and well-studied HLA-B-restricted, were used. The public TCR beta signatures pointed to both CMV infection and matching HLA type.

Overall study results and limits: Summed public TCR beta family frequency identified CMV carriers bearing the relevant HLA. The ex vivo response showed dominance by HLA-C-restricted CMV-specific TCR beta clonotypes.

TCRdb re-analysed the reads in MiXCR, keeping a single row per CDR3 protein. The table has tens of thousands of distinct CDR3 sequences, approximately 22% seen once. This sequence originates from a human donor in good health (CMV status not recorded). Some clones in this sample may be carry-over from other donors' samples. Sequenced here: CD8+ T cells from cultured PBMCs, sampled from culture after CMV antigen stimulation.

The CDR3 sequence is CASSLGTDYNSPLHF. DNA of the CDR3: TGTGCCAGCAGCTTAGGGACAGACTATAATTCACCCCTCCACTTT. The V and J genes are TRBV7-2 and TRBJ1-6; D is perhaps TRBD1 (6 bases). CDR1 and CDR2 (germline): SGHTA, FQGNSA. CDR3 length: 15 amino acids. Trimming took off 1 base at V and 3 bases at J, with 7 bases between the two ends.